One sample yielded the 9 T cell receptor beta chains listed below, sequenced in a study of regulatory T cells in long-lasting Graves disease (dated by TCRdb to about 2021). Libraries were made using multiplex PCR. Instrument used: Illumina HiSeq 4000. TCR beta libraries were built with iRepertoire HTBI primers and Arm-PCR amplification of CDR3 regions. In TCRdb, the public reads were trimmed at Q25 with fastp and aligned with MiXCR, with productive beta chains retained. CDR3 protein duplicates are merged, each entry listing the most common genes and DNA. This sample holds roughly 350,000 distinct CDR3 sequences; 15% to 20% were observed only once. The leading ten clones occupy over 20% of the sample. Sample time point, as interpreted from the label and publication: newly diagnosed GD, antithyroid drugs for less than 3 months. For both TCR sequencing and RNA sequencing, RNA was extracted from PBMCs in TRIzol.

This same sample was also taken into another study, of T cells in Graves' hyperthyroidism and ophthalmopathy.

The starting material was peripheral blood mononuclear cells (PBMCs), obtained at new diagnosis, from a patient treated with antithyroid drugs. These receptor sequences come from a woman younger than 35 with Graves disease. Donor details come from another sample of the same person, matched by shared clones.

This clonotype was detected many times. This chain connects TRBV7-3 to TRBJ2-1; 9 bases fit TRBD1. With V trimmed by 2 bases and J by 6 bases, 8 bases remained unmatched. CDR3 length: 16 residues. CDR1 is SGHTA and CDR2 is FQGTGA in the germline V gene. As DNA, the CDR3 is TGTGCCAGCAGCTTACCGGGGACAGGGATTATCAATGAGCAGTTCTTC. It is translated as CASSLPGTGIINEQFF.

This clonotype appeared a few times. The chain has TRBV6-2 or TRBV6-3 and TRBJ1-3; possible D gene TRBD1, 5 bases. Trimming pared 5 bases from V and 0 bases from J, leaving 11 bases between. Germline V gene sequence: CDR1 MNHEY, CDR2 SVGEGT. The CDR3 consists of 15 residues. Here the CDR3 reads CASSRDQSSGNTIYF. The CDR3, as DNA: TGTGCCAGCAGTCGGGACCAGAGCTCTGGAAACACCATATATTTT.

This clonotype has just a few counts. The rearrangement joins TRBV5-8 to TRBJ1-6, with D uncertain. Trimming cost V 7 bases and J 0 bases, with 5 bases left between them. The CDR3 extends over 13 amino acids. The germline V gene encodes CDR1 SGHTS and CDR2 YDEGEE. The CDR3 protein is CASESSYNSPLHF. Here the CDR3 DNA reads TGTGCCAGCGAGAGCTCCTATAATTCACCCCTCCACTTT.

This chain joins TRBV25-1 and TRBJ2-5, with D perhaps assigned TRBD1 or TRBD2 (6 bases each). Trimming took off 4 bases at V and 3 bases at J, with 21 bases between the two ends. Germline values: CDR1 MGHDK, CDR2 SYGVNS. This CDR3 is built from 17 residues. Here the CDR3 DNA reads TGTGCCAGCAGTGCAGAATACAGGGTTAGGGGGGAAGAGACCCAGTACTTC. Residues: CASSAEYRVRGEETQYF.

This clonotype was picked up many times. V usage is TRBV7-8 and J usage is TRBJ2-1; D call uncertain. Germline V CDR1 and CDR2: SGHVS, FQNEAQ. This CDR3 has 14 amino acids. V lost 8 bases to trimming and J lost 7 bases, with 18 bases between them. Here the CDR3 DNA reads TGTGCCAGCTCTGAGACCCCCAAAAAAAATGAGCAGTTCTTC. Protein: CASSETPKKNEQFF.

A remark on this clonotype: The junction differs from germline at one of its ends, possibly a read error. This sequence joins TRBV3-1 and TRBJ1-2; D remains unclear. This CDR3 is 11 amino acids long. The V gene's germline CDR1 is LGHDT and CDR2 YNNKEL (reference sequence). Here the CDR3 reads CASSWVYGYAF. Written as DNA, the CDR3 is TGTGCCAGCAGCTGGGTCTATGGCTACGCCTTC.

This clonotype was detected a few times. This chain links TRBV7-9 with TRBJ1-6; TRBD1 agrees at 7 bases. The CDR3 consists of 16 residues. Germline CDR1 SEHNR, CDR2 FQNEAQ (reference sequence). The V and J ends lost 7 bases and 3 bases, in that order; junction bases with no gene match: 9. CDR3 in amino acids: CASKSNRGYYNSPLHF. The CDR3 nucleotides are TGTGCCAGCAAGTCCAACAGGGGTTACTATAATTCACCCCTCCACTTT.

This chain connects TRBV20-1 to TRBJ1-1, with D perhaps TRBD1 (5 bases). Trimming took off 1 base at V and 0 bases at J, with 15 bases between the two ends. CDR1 DFQATT and CDR2 SNEGSKA come from the germline V gene (reference sequence). The CDR3 loop spans 16 amino acids. CDR3 loop: CSARVSRDGMNTEAFF. In nucleotides, the CDR3 is TGCAGTGCTAGAGTTTCCCGGGACGGTATGAACACTGAAGCTTTCTTT.

This clonotype was counted ten times or more. The chain employs TRBV3-1 and TRBJ1-6, with D maybe TRBD1 (5 bases). Germline V lookup: CDR1 LGHDT, CDR2 YNNKEL (reference sequence). The CDR3 consists of 17 residues. The ends were cut back, 3 bases at V and 2 bases at J, with 14 bases in the middle. DNA for the CDR3: TGTGCCAGCAGCCAGTTCGCATCGGGGGCCTATAATTCACCCCTCCACTTT. This gives the protein CASSQFASGAYNSPLHF.